This TCR beta chain was identified during a study of blood T cells in healthy people across ages. Turning to the study itself: Per two T cells, about one barcoded beta molecule was captured through template switching. The study's findings and limits: Estimated diversity, derived from one million T cells, was regarded as an underestimate. Donors of long life had a larger count of naive CD4+ cells and greater diversity than aged donors.

Using a J-beta primer mix together with a sample-barcoded 5' primer, a second PCR was run for about 6 to 12 cycles. TCRdb itself ran the 5' RACE reads through MiXCR, one entry per CDR3 protein. The sample lists over a million distinct CDR3 sequences; approximately 63% were seen once. On this clonotype: Its antigen is unidentified. One end of the junction varies from germline; a read error may be responsible.

Sequenced sample: blood. The receptor's source is a man aged 18 to 35 in good health.

In DNA form, the CDR3 reads TGTGCCGGCAGCCAACCGGGACTAGGAGCACCCGGGGAGCTGTTTTTT. The encoded protein is CAGSQPGLGAPGELFF. The genes are TRBV3-1 and TRBJ2-2; 8 bases are shared with TRBD2. The CDR3 is 16 residues long. Germline CDR1 LGHDT, CDR2 YNNKEL (reference sequence). Looking up the rest from reference TRBV3-1 and TRBJ2-2 gives the full variable domain: DTAVSQTPKYLVTQMGNDKSIKCEQNLGHDTMYWYKQDSKKFLKIMFSYNNKELIINETVPNRFSPKSPDKAHLNLHINSLELGDSAVYFCAGSQPGLGAPGELFFGEGSRLTVL.